This TCR beta chain was sequenced in a study of T cells in Graves' hyperthyroidism and ophthalmopathy. Trimming left V 3 bases short and J 5 bases short, with 16 bases between. The V gene's germline CDR1 is SGHNT and CDR2 YYREEE (reference sequence). CDR3 size: 15 residues. Amplification of TCR beta CDR3 regions was performed using RNA transcripts as template. TCR CDR3 regions were first amplified by RT-PCR with HTBI primers. TCRdb fed the multiplex PCR reads into MiXCR, producing one record per CDR3 protein. Found here are under 40,000 distinct CDR3 sequences, roughly half of them singletons; the top ten hold roughly 25%. Under 3 months was the duration of disease in ophthalmopathy patients, who also had a Clinical Activity Score of at least 3 and a NOSPECS grade of at least 4.

Sequencing input: blood. The receptor's source is a middle-aged woman with Graves' ophthalmopathy. V and J are TRBV5-4 and TRBJ2-3, with D tentatively TRBD2 (5 bases). This chain's CDR3 is CASSSGRGVVDTQYF. The CDR3 nucleotides are TGTGCCAGCAGCTCAGGTCGGGGAGTAGTAGATACGCAGTATTTT.